The clone carrying this T cell receptor (beta chain) was seen only once. Its matching antigen is unknown. The length of the CDR3 is 14 residues. Trimming shortened V by 0 bases and J by 6 bases, and 9 bases separated the two germline ends. Germline CDR1 reads LNHDA; CDR2 reads SQIVND (reference sequence). This entry is derived from a study of T cell repertoires in cytomegalovirus infection. TCRdb used MiXCR to reprocess the reads, holding one entry per CDR3 protein. Of 250,000 to 300,000 distinct CDR3 sequences detected, roughly 21% appear once; the ten largest clones hold around 20%. The V and J genes are TRBV19 and TRBJ2-4; D gene ambiguous. The TCR sequence derives from a human donor in good health (CMV status not recorded). Some clones in this sample may be carry-over from other donors' samples. The material was cultured PBMCs, obtained from culture after CMV antigen stimulation. This CDR3 is CASSIEGMGNIQYF. CDR3 bases: TGTGCCAGTAGTATAGAGGGGATGGGAAACATTCAGTACTTC. Drawing the rest from reference TRBV19 and TRBJ2-4, the complete variable domain is DGGITQSPKYLFRKEGQNVTLSCEQNLNHDAMYWYRQDPGQGLRLIYYSQIVNDFQKGDIAEGYSVSREKKESFPLTVTSAQKNPTAFYLCASSIEGMGNIQYFGAGTRLSVL.